This entry lists 17 T cell receptor beta chains sequenced from one sample in a study of cytomegalovirus exposure and HLA in healthy donors. A multiplex PCR was run with 60 Vbeta primers and 13 Jbeta primers. The method was immunoSEQ multiplex PCR; TCRdb's version includes in-frame clones alone and lacks a portion of them. The sample carries 100,000 to 120,000 clones, less than 80% recorded once. The sequenced sample was PBMCs. These receptors originate from a woman aged 40 to 55 in good health and CMV-seropositive.

V and J are TRBV6-6 and TRBJ1-5; D is unresolved. The CDR3 has 13 amino acids. V lost 4 bases to trimming and J lost 8 bases, with 12 bases between them. The germline V gene has CDR1 MNHNY and CDR2 SVGAGI (reference sequence). In nucleotides, the CDR3 is TGTGCCAGCAGTTTAATCGCGGAGGAGCCCCAGCATTTT. This codes for CASSLIAEEPQHF.

This clone was found once. V gene TRBV2 combines with J gene TRBJ2-7, with TRBD1 matching 7 bases. The CDR3 has 12 residues. CDR1 and CDR2 from the germline V gene are SNHLY and FYNNEI. V was clipped by 8 bases and J by 2 bases; unmatched bases: 3. The CDR3 coding sequence is TGTGCCAGCGGACAGGATCCCTACGAGCAGTACTTC. This encodes CASGQDPYEQYF.

This chain connects TRBV2 to TRBJ2-3; 7 bases align to TRBD1. Germline assignment: CDR1 SNHLY and CDR2 FYNNEI. The CDR3 runs to 15 residues. J was trimmed by 0 bases and V by 6 bases; bases with no gene match: 6. The CDR3 coding sequence is TGTGCCAGCAGCTCCGGGACAGCCAGCACAGATACGCAGTATTTT. This encodes CASSSGTASTDTQYF.

The V gene is TRBV2, the J gene TRBJ2-3; 7 bases align to TRBD2. CDR3 length: 15 amino acids. From germline, CDR1 is SNHLY and CDR2 FYNNEI. The V and J ends lost 3 bases and 6 bases, in that order; junction bases with no gene match: 9. The CDR3 reads CASSDDEGGWDTQYF. As DNA, the CDR3 is TGTGCCAGCAGTGACGATGAGGGAGGGTGGGATACGCAGTATTTT. Full variable domain (remainder filled in from reference TRBV2 and TRBJ2-3): EPEVTQTPSHQVTQMGQEVILRCVPISNHLYFYWYRQILGQKVEFLVSFYNNEISEKSEIFDDQFSVERPDGSNFTLKIRSTKLEDSAMYFCASSDDEGGWDTQYFGPGTRLTVL.

The chain combines TRBV19 with TRBJ2-3; 14 bases fit TRBD2. Germline-derived CDR1 and CDR2 are LNHDA and SQIVND (reference sequence). This CDR3 comprises 17 residues. V lost 5 bases, J lost 6 bases, and 10 bases stayed unmatched. The CDR3 DNA reads TGTGCCAGTAGTTCCCGGACTAGCGGGGGGCCGAGGGATACGCAGTATTTT. Translated: CASSSRTSGGPRDTQYF.

V gene TRBV6-8 combines with J gene TRBJ1-2, with D tentatively TRBD1 (6 bases). CDR1 and CDR2 (germline): MNHGY, SAAAGT. The CDR3 extends over 19 amino acids. Trimming removed 8 bases from V and 0 bases from J, with 28 bases in between. The CDR3: CASPSTQGRGVSTNYGYTF. CDR3 in DNA: TGTGCCAGCCCCAGTACGCAGGGCAGGGGAGTTTCGACTAACTATGGCTACACCTTC.

This clone has more than one count but fewer than ten. V usage is TRBV9 and J usage is TRBJ2-3; 8 bases agree with TRBD2. The trim removed 0 bases at V and 3 bases at J, leaving 9 bases unmatched. CDR1 is SGDLS, CDR2 YYNGEE, per germline. CDR3 size: 17 residues. CDR3 protein: CASSVGTQRLATDTQYF. Here the CDR3 DNA reads TGTGCCAGCAGCGTAGGGACGCAACGACTAGCGACAGATACGCAGTATTTT.

This clone was counted only a few times. The chain joins TRBV6-1 to TRBJ2-7, with 7 bases lining up with TRBD1. The CDR3 runs 16 residues. After removal of 2 bases from V and 0 bases from J, the junction contained 7 bases not matched to a gene. Germline V gene sequence: CDR1 MNHNS, CDR2 SASEGT. CDR3 coding DNA: TGTGCCAGCAGTGAACCAGTTTGGGACAGCTCCTACGAGCAGTACTTC. Its translation is CASSEPVWDSSYEQYF.

This clone showed up just a few times. J is TRBJ2-1 and V is TRBV27, with 7 nucleotides matching TRBD1. J was trimmed by 4 bases and V by 3 bases; bases with no gene match: 6. This CDR3 spans 15 amino acids. Germline CDR1 is MNHEY and CDR2 is SMNVEV (reference sequence). Here the CDR3 reads CASSFNRGLYNEQFF. CDR3 DNA sequence: TGTGCCAGCAGTTTCAACAGGGGTCTATACAATGAGCAGTTCTTC.

The chain joins TRBV13 to TRBJ2-5; D gene unclear. Germline CDR1 reads PRHDT; CDR2 reads FYEKMQ (reference sequence). V was shortened by 2 bases and J by 3 bases, with 7 bases between the two germline ends. This CDR3 has 13 residues. CDR3 in DNA: TGTGCCAGCAGCTTATGGCTGGAAGAGACCCAGTACTTC. Protein: CASSLWLEETQYF.

The chain recombines TRBV6-6 with TRBJ2-2; 9 nucleotides match TRBD2. Germline V gene sequence: CDR1 MNHNY, CDR2 SVGAGI (reference sequence). The CDR3 is 16 residues long. Losses at the gene ends were 4 bases for V and 6 bases for J; bases not matched to a gene: 9. The CDR3 protein is CASSSSQGTSPGELFF. The CDR3 DNA sequence: TGTGCCAGCAGTTCCTCTCAGGGGACTAGCCCCGGGGAGCTGTTTTTT.

J is TRBJ1-4 and V is TRBV14; 8 positions match TRBD1. The CDR3 contains 14 residues. The V gene's germline CDR1 is SGHDN and CDR2 FVKESK. V lost 4 bases and J lost 5; bases outside the gene matches: 3. CDR3 in amino acids: CASSRTGLNEKLFF. The CDR3 bases are TGTGCCAGCAGCCGGACAGGGTTAAATGAAAAACTGTTTTTT.

The chain combines TRBV2 with TRBJ1-4; tentatively, D is TRBD1 (5 bases). V was clipped by 1 base and J by 5 bases, with 14 bases between them. CDR3 length: 16 residues. CDR1 and CDR2 (germline): SNHLY, FYNNEI. CDR3 amino acids: CASSEGGGTRNEKLFF. CDR3 in DNA: TGTGCCAGCAGTGAAGGAGGCGGGACTAGAAATGAAAAACTGTTTTTT. The variable domain in full, with the rest retrieved from reference TRBV2 and TRBJ1-4, is EPEVTQTPSHQVTQMGQEVILRCVPISNHLYFYWYRQILGQKVEFLVSFYNNEISEKSEIFDDQFSVERPDGSNFTLKIRSTKLEDSAMYFCASSEGGGTRNEKLFFGSGTQLSVL.

V usage is TRBV7-9 and J usage is TRBJ1-2; unclear D gene. Germline CDR1 and CDR2: SEHNR and FQNEAQ (reference sequence). V lost 1 base, J lost 4 bases, and 4 bases lay in between. This CDR3 spans 12 amino acids. CDR3 sequence: CASSLGSYGYTF. DNA for the CDR3: TGTGCCAGCAGCTTAGGCAGCTATGGCTACACCTTC.

V and J are TRBV5-1 and TRBJ2-7, with 9 bases fitting TRBD2. From germline, CDR1 is SGHRS and CDR2 YFSETQ. Germline trimming cut 4 bases from V and 3 bases from J; bases unmatched to any gene: 11. This CDR3 is built from 16 residues. The CDR3 sequence: CASSPSAGGPGYEQYF. The CDR3 DNA reads TGCGCCAGCAGCCCGTCGGCGGGGGGGCCCGGCTACGAGCAGTACTTC.

This clone was seen repeatedly, ten times or more. The chain employs TRBV2 and TRBJ1-2; possible D gene TRBD1, 6 bases. V was pared by 7 bases and J by 6 bases, with 15 bases between. Germline V gene sequence: CDR1 SNHLY, CDR2 FYNNEI. The CDR3 length is 13 residues. CDR3 protein: CASTTLGQHGYTF. The CDR3 DNA reads as TGTGCCAGCACCACATTAGGACAGCATGGCTACACCTTC.

In its sample, this clone was seen once. The genes are TRBV15 and TRBJ2-7; 8 bases map to TRBD2. The CDR3 is made up of 14 amino acids. The trim removed 8 bases at V and 6 bases at J, leaving 12 bases unmatched. The germline V gene encodes CDR1 LNHNV and CDR2 YYDKDF (reference sequence). DNA of the CDR3: TGTGCCACCCGGAAAGCGGGAGTGTTGGGCGAGCAGTACTTC. The encoded protein is CATRKAGVLGEQYF.